These 17 T cell receptor beta chains originate from one sample sequenced in a study of cytomegalovirus exposure and HLA in healthy donors (dated by TCRdb to about 2017). To prepare the library, the immunoSEQ multiplex PCR assay was applied. A mixture of 60 forward primers for TCR Vbeta segments and 13 reverse primers for TCR Jbeta segments was used in the multiplex PCR. The clones in this table, taken by TCRdb from immuneACCESS, are in-frame only. Not every clone is retained; where verified, under half of the shortfall comes from an unresolved V gene, and the cause of the rest is unknown. In this sample the table shows some 200,000 clones, around 75% of which occur a single time. Around 0.38% of the sample is in the top ten clones. The sample consisted of PBMCs. The receptors were sampled from a male donor in good health and CMV-seropositive.

The chain has TRBV28 and TRBJ1-6, with D hard to call. Per the germline V gene, CDR1 is MDHEN and CDR2 is SYDVKM. CDR3 size: 14 residues. Trimming took 8 bases from V and 1 from J, leaving 9 bases between them. This CDR3 reads CASLGVSYNSPLHF. The CDR3 nucleotides read TGTGCCAGCCTAGGAGTATCCTATAATTCACCCCTCCACTTT.

The table lists this clone with a count of one. The chain has TRBV21-1 and TRBJ2-1; no DNA check was done on the table's D call, TRBD2. TRBV21-1 is annotated as a pseudogene. The CDR3 consists of 19 residues. The chain's CDR3 is CASSKGAGTWAKPYNEQFF. The CDR3 nucleotides are TGTGCCAGCAGCAAAGGAGCGGGGACGTGGGCTAAACCCTACAATGAGCAGTTCTTC.

The table lists this clone with a few counts. The chain is built from TRBV19 and TRBJ1-2; D is uncertain. Germline CDR1 LNHDA, CDR2 SQIVND (reference sequence). The CDR3 is 15 amino acids. Trimming left V 0 bases short and J 4 bases short, with 12 bases between. The CDR3 reads CASSIDGQGGYGYTF. CDR3 nucleotides: TGTGCCAGTAGTATAGACGGGCAAGGAGGCTATGGCTACACCTTC.

The chain links TRBV2 to TRBJ2-7, with 9 bases that match TRBD1. The germline V gene encodes CDR1 SNHLY and CDR2 FYNNEI. This CDR3 comprises 15 residues. After removal of 7 bases from V and 1 base from J, the junction contained 8 bases not matched to a gene. In DNA form, the CDR3 reads TGTGCCAGCAATCAGGACAGGGGAGGGTCCTACGAGCAGTACTTC. The encoded protein is CASNQDRGGSYEQYF.

This clone was found once. This chain links TRBV25-1 with TRBJ1-2, with 10 bases that match TRBD1. V trimming: 4 bases; J trimming: 0 bases; junction bases outside the gene matches: 8. The length of the CDR3 is 17 residues. Per the germline V gene, CDR1 is MGHDK and CDR2 is SYGVNS. CDR3 region: CASSGRDRGLTNYGYTF. CDR3 in DNA: TGTGCCAGCAGTGGCCGGGACAGGGGCCTAACTAACTATGGCTACACCTTC.

J is TRBJ2-7 and V is TRBV29-1; D gene unclear. The germline V gene encodes CDR1 SQVTM and CDR2 ANQGSEA. V lost 4 bases and J lost 7, with 11 bases in between. This CDR3 region has 11 residues. Written as DNA, the CDR3 is TGCAGCGTTGCAGATCCCTTGGAGCAGTACTTC. It is translated as CSVADPLEQYF.

V is TRBV19 and J is TRBJ1-5; 7 positions match TRBD1. Germline CDR1 and CDR2: LNHDA and SQIVND (reference sequence). This CDR3 is built from 16 residues. The junction had 9 bases not matched to a gene; V was cut back by 3 bases and J by 4 bases. In nucleotides, the CDR3 is TGTGCCAGTAGTATGGGACAACAGGGGTATAATCAGCCCCAGCATTTT. Protein product: CASSMGQQGYNQPQHF.

This clone was recorded a few times. V gene TRBV7-9 combines with J gene TRBJ2-2; D is unclear. CDR1 is SEHNR, CDR2 FQNEAQ, per germline (reference sequence). The CDR3 is 14 residues long. V was cut by 5 bases and J by 6 bases, with 13 bases left in between. The CDR3 reads CASSPRSYAGELFF. The DNA of the CDR3 is TGTGCCAGCAGCCCGCGGTCGTACGCCGGGGAGCTGTTTTTT. Complete variable domain (other parts from reference TRBV7-9 and TRBJ2-2): DTGVSQNPRHKITKRGQNVTFRCDPISEHNRLYWYRQTLGQGPEFLTYFQNEAQLEKSRLLSDRFSAERPKGSFSTLEIQRTEQGDSAMYLCASSPRSYAGELFFGEGSRLTVL.

CDR3 residues: CASSGGLPSYEQYF. CDR3 sequence (DNA): TGCGCCAGCAGCGGGGGACTACCGTCCTACGAGCAGTACTTC. V gene TRBV5-1 combines with J gene TRBJ2-7; 7 nucleotides line up with TRBD2. V lost 4 bases, J lost 1 base, and 5 bases stayed unmatched. CDR1 is SGHRS and CDR2 is YFSETQ in the germline V gene. CDR3 size: 14 residues.

This clone appeared a few times. The CDR3 region is CASSLGASMIMNTEAFF. In nucleotides, the CDR3 is TGCGCCAGCAGCTTGGGAGCGTCTATGATCATGAACACTGAAGCTTTCTTT. J is TRBJ1-1 and V is TRBV5-1; unclear D gene. Per the germline V gene, CDR1 is SGHRS and CDR2 is YFSETQ. Trimming removed 0 bases at V and 0 bases at J, with 15 bases between. The CDR3 extends over 17 amino acids.

The chain uses TRBV28 and TRBJ2-1, with TRBD2 identical over 13 bases. This CDR3 contains 19 residues. V was pared by 1 base and J by 2 bases, with 8 bases of the junction left unmatched. Looked up from germline, CDR1 is MDHEN and CDR2 is SYDVKM. The CDR3 spells CASSLSPSTSGGTYNEQFF. CDR3 nucleotides: TGTGCCAGCAGTTTATCCCCCTCGACTAGCGGGGGGACCTACAATGAGCAGTTCTTC.

The sample holds one count of this clone. V and J are TRBV10-3 and TRBJ1-6, with TRBD1 identical over 9 bases. Germline V CDR1 and CDR2: ENHRY, SYGVKD. This CDR3 is built from 14 residues. After removal of 7 bases from V and 10 bases from J, the junction contained 8 bases not matched to a gene. In nucleotides, the CDR3 is TGTGCCATCACATGGGACAGGGAGGGATCACCCCTCCACTTT. It yields the protein CAITWDREGSPLHF.

The rearrangement links TRBV7-8 to TRBJ1-1; D ambiguous. Trimming removed 5 bases at V and 3 bases at J, with 13 bases between. CDR1 SGHVS and CDR2 FQNEAQ come from the germline V gene. The CDR3 consists of 14 residues. The CDR3 loop is CASSAPEKHTEAFF. CDR3 nucleotides: TGTGCCAGCAGCGCCCCGGAGAAACACACTGAAGCTTTCTTT.

The CDR3 spells CASSLGGGGQPQHF. CDR3 sequence (DNA): TGCGCCAGCAGCTTGGGAGGGGGGGGACAGCCCCAGCATTTT. This sequence joins TRBV5-1 and TRBJ1-5; D may be TRBD1 (6 bases). CDR1 and CDR2 from the germline V gene are SGHRS and YFSETQ. V was clipped by 0 bases and J by 7 bases, with 11 bases between them. The CDR3 spans 14 residues. Complete variable domain (other parts from reference TRBV5-1 and TRBJ1-5): KAGVTQTPRYLIKTRGQQVTLSCSPISGHRSVSWYQQTPGQGLQFLFEYFSETQRNKGNFPGRFSGRQFSNSRSEMNVSTLELGDSALYLCASSLGGGGQPQHFGDGTRLSIL.

This clone was picked up a small number of times. The CDR3: CAWILSTPEGTEAFF. CDR3 DNA sequence: TGTGCCTGGATCCTTTCGACCCCGGAGGGCACTGAAGCTTTCTTT. The chain couples TRBV30 to TRBJ1-1, with unresolved D. Looked up from germline, CDR1 is GTSNPN and CDR2 is SVGIG (reference sequence). This CDR3 contains 15 residues. With 4 bases removed from V and 4 bases from J, the gap between germline ends came to 19 bases.

This clone was recorded a few times. The chain combines TRBV5-1 with TRBJ1-1, with TRBD1 as a possible D gene (5 bases). Trimming removed 1 base from V and 4 bases from J, with 20 bases in between. Germline V gives CDR1 SGHRS, CDR2 YFSETQ. The CDR3 covers 17 residues. CDR3 nucleotides: TGCGCCAGCAGCTTGACCGAGGGGCGTTACGGGGGCACTGAAGCTTTCTTT. Translated, it gives CASSLTEGRYGGTEAFF.

This chain connects TRBV4-2 to TRBJ2-7, with TRBD2 identical over 7 bases. The CDR3 contains 14 residues. V dropped 1 base and J dropped 3; count of bases not matched to a gene: 3. Germline V gene data show CDR1 as LGHNA and CDR2 as YNFKEQ. The CDR3 region has the DNA TGTGCCAGCAGCCAAGTGGCGGGGGACTACGAGCAGTACTTC. Translated, it gives CASSQVAGDYEQYF.